This T cell receptor beta chain comes out of a study of STAT5B mutations in CD4+ large granular lymphocyte leukemia. In its sample, this clone was seen once. Its specificity is unknown. The V gene lost 2 bases and the J gene lost 4 bases, with 8 bases spanning the gap. There are 13 residues in the CDR3. CDR1 MNHNS and CDR2 SASEGT come from the germline V gene. Some clones are missing from TCRdb's copy, which holds only in-frame ones; the method was immunoSEQ multiplex PCR. The sample lists about 35,000 clones, about three quarters seen once, with approximately 2.4% in the top ten. Findings and limits, study-wide: Patient CD4-sorted repertoires looked more clonal than healthy CD4+ repertoires, even without putative leukemic clones.

The receptor was derived from a human donor in good health. V usage is TRBV6-1 and J usage is TRBJ1-2; tentatively, D is TRBD1 (5 bases). Sequenced sample: CD4+ T cells from blood buffy coats. CDR3 sequence: CASSERGGYGYTF. In DNA, the CDR3 is TGTGCCAGCAGTGAACGCGGGGGCTATGGCTACACCTTC.